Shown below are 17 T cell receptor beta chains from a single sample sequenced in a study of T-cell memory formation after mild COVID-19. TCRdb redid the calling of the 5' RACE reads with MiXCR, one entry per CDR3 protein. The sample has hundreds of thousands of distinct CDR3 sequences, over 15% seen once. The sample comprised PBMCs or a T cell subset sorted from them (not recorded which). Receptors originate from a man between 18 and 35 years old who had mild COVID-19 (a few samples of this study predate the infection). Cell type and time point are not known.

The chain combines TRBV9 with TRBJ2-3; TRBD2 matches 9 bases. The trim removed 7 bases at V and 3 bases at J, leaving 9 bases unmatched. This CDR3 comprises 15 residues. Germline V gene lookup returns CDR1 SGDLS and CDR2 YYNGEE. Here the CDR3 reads CASGPPGLATDTQYF. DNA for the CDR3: TGTGCCAGCGGTCCTCCGGGACTAGCTACAGATACGCAGTATTTT.

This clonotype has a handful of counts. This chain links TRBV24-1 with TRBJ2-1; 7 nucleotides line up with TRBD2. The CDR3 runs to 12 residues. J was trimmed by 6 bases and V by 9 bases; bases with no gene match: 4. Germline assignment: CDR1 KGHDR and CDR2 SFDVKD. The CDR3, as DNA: TGTGCCACCCTGGGGGGGGGCAATGAGCAGTTCTTC. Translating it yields CATLGGGNEQFF.

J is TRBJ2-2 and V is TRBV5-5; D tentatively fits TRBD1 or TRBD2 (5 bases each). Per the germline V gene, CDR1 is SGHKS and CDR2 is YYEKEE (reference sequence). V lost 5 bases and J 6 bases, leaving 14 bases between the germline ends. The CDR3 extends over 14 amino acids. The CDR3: CASRPTGPAGELFF. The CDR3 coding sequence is TGTGCCAGCAGGCCGACGGGACCAGCCGGGGAGCTGTTTTTT.

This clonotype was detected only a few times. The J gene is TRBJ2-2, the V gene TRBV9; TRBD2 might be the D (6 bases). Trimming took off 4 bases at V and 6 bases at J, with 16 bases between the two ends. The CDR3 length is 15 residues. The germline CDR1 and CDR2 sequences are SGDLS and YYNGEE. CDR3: CASSPRDSPPGELFF. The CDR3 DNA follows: TGTGCCAGCAGCCCCCGGGACTCCCCTCCCGGGGAGCTGTTTTTT.

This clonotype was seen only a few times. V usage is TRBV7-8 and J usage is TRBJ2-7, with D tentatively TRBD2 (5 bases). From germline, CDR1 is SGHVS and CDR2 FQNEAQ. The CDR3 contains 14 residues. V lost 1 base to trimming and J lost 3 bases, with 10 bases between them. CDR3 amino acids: CASSLGGISYEQYV. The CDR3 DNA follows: TGTGCCAGCAGCTTAGGAGGGATCAGCTACGAGCAGTACGTC.

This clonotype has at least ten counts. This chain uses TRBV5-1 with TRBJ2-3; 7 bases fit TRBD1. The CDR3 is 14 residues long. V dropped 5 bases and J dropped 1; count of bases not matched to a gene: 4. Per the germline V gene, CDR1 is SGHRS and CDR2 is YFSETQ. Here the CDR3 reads CASRRQGGTDTQYF. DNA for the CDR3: TGCGCCAGCAGGAGACAGGGAGGCACAGATACGCAGTATTTT. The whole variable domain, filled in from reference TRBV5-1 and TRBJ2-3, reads KAGVTQTPRYLIKTRGQQVTLSCSPISGHRSVSWYQQTPGQGLQFLFEYFSETQRNKGNFPGRFSGRQFSNSRSEMNVSTLELGDSALYLCASRRQGGTDTQYFGPGTRLTVL.

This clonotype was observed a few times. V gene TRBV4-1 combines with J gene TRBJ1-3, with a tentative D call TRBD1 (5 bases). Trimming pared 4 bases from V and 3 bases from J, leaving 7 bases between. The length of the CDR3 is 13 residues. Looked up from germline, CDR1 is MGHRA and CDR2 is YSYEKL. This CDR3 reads CASSPGLGNTIYF. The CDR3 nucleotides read TGCGCCAGCAGCCCAGGGCTTGGAAACACCATATATTTT.

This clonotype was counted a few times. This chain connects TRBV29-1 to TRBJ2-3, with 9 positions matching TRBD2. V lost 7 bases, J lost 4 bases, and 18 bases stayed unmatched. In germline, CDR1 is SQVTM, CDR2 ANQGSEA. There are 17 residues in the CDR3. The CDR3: CSAKPPVLAGRADTQYF. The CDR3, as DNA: TGCAGCGCCAAACCCCCGGTGCTAGCGGGGAGGGCAGATACGCAGTATTTT.

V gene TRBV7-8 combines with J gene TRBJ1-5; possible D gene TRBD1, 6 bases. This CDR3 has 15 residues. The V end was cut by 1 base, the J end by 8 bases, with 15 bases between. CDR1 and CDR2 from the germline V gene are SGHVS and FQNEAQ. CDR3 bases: TGTGCCAGCAGCTTAGTGGGTTGGGGGCCCGAGCCCCAGCATTTT. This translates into CASSLVGWGPEPQHF.

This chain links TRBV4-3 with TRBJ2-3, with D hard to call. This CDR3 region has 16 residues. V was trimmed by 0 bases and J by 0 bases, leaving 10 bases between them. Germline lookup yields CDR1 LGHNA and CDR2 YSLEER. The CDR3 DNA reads TGCGCCAGCAGCCAAGATTCGTACCCTAGCACAGATACGCAGTATTTT. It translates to CASSQDSYPSTDTQYF.

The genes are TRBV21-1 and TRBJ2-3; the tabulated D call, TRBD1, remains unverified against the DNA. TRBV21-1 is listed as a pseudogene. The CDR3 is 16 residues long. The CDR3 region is CASSKEPRQGPGTQYF. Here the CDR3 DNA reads TGTGCCAGCAGCAAAGAACCTCGACAGGGACCAGGTACGCAGTATTTT.

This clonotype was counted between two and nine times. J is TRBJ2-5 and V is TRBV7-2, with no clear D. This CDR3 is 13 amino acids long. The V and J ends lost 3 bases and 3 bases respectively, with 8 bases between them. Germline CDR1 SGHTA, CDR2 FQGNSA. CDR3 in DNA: TGTGCCAGCAGCTTCCTCGGCGAAGAGACCCAGTACTTC. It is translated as CASSFLGEETQYF.

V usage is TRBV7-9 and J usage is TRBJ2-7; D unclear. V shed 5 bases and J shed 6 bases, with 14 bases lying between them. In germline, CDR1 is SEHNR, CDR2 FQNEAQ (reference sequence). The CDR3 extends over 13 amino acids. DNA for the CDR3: TGTGCCAGCAGCGACCAGACCTCGTCCGAGCAGTACTTC. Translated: CASSDQTSSEQYF.

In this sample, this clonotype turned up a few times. The CDR3 bases are TGTGCCAGCAGTTACTCGGTGTCTGAGGATCTGGGTTCACCCCTCCACTTT. Translated: CASSYSVSEDLGSPLHF. The V call is TRBV6-5, the J call TRBJ1-6; D is unclear. The V end was cut by 0 bases, the J end by 9 bases, with 18 bases between. The germline CDR1 and CDR2 sequences are MNHEY and SVGAGI. This CDR3 is built from 17 residues.

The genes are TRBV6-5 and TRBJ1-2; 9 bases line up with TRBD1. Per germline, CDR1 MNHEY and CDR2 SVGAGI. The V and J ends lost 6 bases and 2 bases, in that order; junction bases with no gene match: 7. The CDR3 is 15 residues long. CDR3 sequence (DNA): TGTGCCAGCAGCCGGATCGGGACAGGGAACTATGGCTACACCTTC. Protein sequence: CASSRIGTGNYGYTF.

The CDR3 loop is CASSLSGTGGSYEQYF. In DNA form, the CDR3 reads TGCGCCAGCAGCCTAAGCGGGACAGGGGGGAGCTACGAGCAGTACTTC. The rearrangement links TRBV4-1 to TRBJ2-7, with TRBD1 matching 11 bases. The germline CDR1 and CDR2 sequences are MGHRA and YSYEKL. The trim removed 4 bases at V and 3 bases at J, leaving 8 bases unmatched. There are 16 residues in the CDR3.

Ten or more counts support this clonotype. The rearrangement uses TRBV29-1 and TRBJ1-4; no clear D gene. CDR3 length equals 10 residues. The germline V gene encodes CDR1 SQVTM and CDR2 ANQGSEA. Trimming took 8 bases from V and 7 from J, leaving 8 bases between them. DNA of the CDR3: TGCAGCTTAGGACCTGAAAAACTGTTTTTT. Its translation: CSLGPEKLFF.